A selection of T cell receptor beta chains follows, all from one sample in a study of response to subunit inactivated influenza vaccine. Each CDR3 protein is one row after TCRdb ran MiXCR on the RT-PCR reads. Of 500,000 to 600,000 distinct CDR3 sequences listed, 7.5% to 8.5% are singletons. The sequenced sample was PBMCs from blood, obtained roughly 24 months after vaccination. The receptors were gathered from a man between 50 and 70 years old who received an inactivated influenza vaccine. Both conserved end residues are part of each CDR3. D genes are given only for firm matches. Only part of the rows carry a size: once, few, many, or a class if the clone is expanded.

j_gene	d_gene	v_gene	abundance	CDR3nt	CDR3aa
TRBJ2-1	TRBD1	TRBV12-3/TRBV12-4	many	TGTGCCAGCAGTCACCCTGGACAGGGAGCCTACAATGAGCAGTTCTTC	CASSHPGQGAYNEQFF
TRBJ1-6	TRBD1	TRBV20-1	few	TGCAGTGCTAGAGACCAGGGGGCTAGCAATTCACCCCTCCACTTT	CSARDQGASNSPLHF
TRBJ1-5	.	TRBV12-3/TRBV12-4	.	TGTGCCAGCAGTTTCGCAGGGTATAGCAATCAGCCCCAGCATTTT	CASSFAGYSNQPQHF
TRBJ2-3	TRBD1	TRBV24-1	many	TGTGCCACCAGTGAATCACGACCGGGACAGGGGCGCGATACGCAGTATTTT	CATSESRPGQGRDTQYF
TRBJ2-7	.	TRBV29-1	.	TGCAGCGTTGAAGGTTGGAGTACTAACACCTACGAGCAGTACTTC	CSVEGWSTNTYEQYF
TRBJ2-3	.	TRBV20-1	many	TGCAGTGCTAGAGACTCCTTTGTCCTTACGCAGTATTTT	CSARDSFVLTQYF
TRBJ1-3	.	TRBV18	few	TGTGCCAGCTCACCGTCGTTCGGCCAACTCGCCGGAAACACCATATATTTT	CASSPSFGQLAGNTIYF
TRBJ2-7	.	TRBV7-2	many	TGTGCCAGCAGCTTAGGGGCCTACGAGCAGTACTTC	CASSLGAYEQYF
TRBJ1-1	.	TRBV27	few	TGTGCCAGCAGTTTAGGGGTAGGGAAGAACACTGAAGCTTTCTTT	CASSLGVGKNTEAFF
TRBJ1-3	.	TRBV10-3	many	TGTGCCATCAGTGAGTCGGGCCTCGGAAACACCATATATTTT	CAISESGLGNTIYF
TRBJ2-3	.	TRBV5-6	many	TGTGCCAGCAGCTTGGGGCCAGCAGATACGCAGTATTTT	CASSLGPADTQYF
TRBJ2-1	TRBD2	TRBV5-6	few	TGTGCCAGCAGCCATCTAGCGGGGGATGAGCAGTTCTTC	CASSHLAGDEQFF
TRBJ2-7	.	TRBV27	many	TGTGCCAGCACGGCTATAGCGAGCCTGAGATACGAGCAGTACTTC	CASTAIASLRYEQYF
TRBJ2-3	.	TRBV5-1	.	TGCGCCAGCAGCTTGTCGAATCCCCCCACAGATACGCAGTATTTT	CASSLSNPPTDTQYF
TRBJ2-5	.	TRBV4-1	.	TGCGCCAGCAGCCTCGCTTTCGTGGCCCAAGAGACCCAGTACTTC	CASSLAFVAQETQYF
TRBJ1-2	.	TRBV6-2/TRBV6-3	few	TGTGCCAGCAGCCCTACCGGACAGACGAATAACTATGGCTACACCTTC	CASSPTGQTNNYGYTF
TRBJ1-1	.	TRBV28	.	TGTGCCAGTACCCGACCGGAGAAGAACACTGAAGCTTTCTTT	CASTRPEKNTEAFF
TRBJ2-1	TRBD2	TRBV27	.	TGTGCCAGCAGTTTATTTTTTAGCGGGGGGGCCTACAATGAGCAGTTCTTC	CASSLFFSGGAYNEQFF
TRBJ2-7	.	TRBV3-1	few	TGTGCCAGCAGCCACAGTTCCCGGGATCCCTATGGGCAGTACTTC	CASSHSSRDPYGQYF
TRBJ2-7	TRBD2	TRBV5-1	many	TGCGCCAGCACGCCCTGGGGCGGGGGTTCCTACGAGCAGTACTTC	CASTPWGGGSYEQYF
TRBJ2-2	.	TRBV29-1	few	TGCAGCGTTGACTTTTCGAACACCGGGGAGCTGTTTTTT	CSVDFSNTGELFF
TRBJ2-4	.	TRBV12-3/TRBV12-4	.	TGTGCCAGCAGTTTAGGAGAGGTAGCCAAAAACATTCAGTACTTC	CASSLGEVAKNIQYF
TRBJ2-1	TRBD2	TRBV12-3/TRBV12-4	.	TGTGCCAGCAGTTTTTTCCGCGGGAGGAATGAGCAGTTCTTC	CASSFFRGRNEQFF
TRBJ1-2	.	TRBV4-3	.	TGCGCCAGCAGCCAAGAGAAGGGGCGGACTAACTATGGCTACACCTTC	CASSQEKGRTNYGYTF
TRBJ1-1	.	TRBV10-3	many	TGTGCCATCGGACAGCGGAACACTGAAGCTTTCTTT	CAIGQRNTEAFF
TRBJ1-1	TRBD1	TRBV20-1	.	TGCAGTGCCGCCGGGACAGGGGGCATTAGGGGCACTGAAGCTTTCTTT	CSAAGTGGIRGTEAFF
TRBJ2-4	.	TRBV27	many	TGTGCCAGCAGTGCGGGGGACAGACTTATTGCCAAAAACATTCAGTACTTC	CASSAGDRLIAKNIQYF
TRBJ2-3	TRBD2	TRBV20-1	.	TGCAGTGCTAACGGACTAGCGGGAGGTACAGATACGCAGTATTTT	CSANGLAGGTDTQYF
TRBJ1-2	.	TRBV27	.	TGTGCCAGCAGTTCCAACAGGATGGACTATGGCTACACCTTC	CASSSNRMDYGYTF
TRBJ2-7	.	TRBV6-5	few	TGTGCCAGCAGTTACCCAGGGAATTCCCCCCTCGAGCAGTACTTC	CASSYPGNSPLEQYF
TRBJ1-4	.	TRBV5-1	.	TGCGCCAGCAGCTTGACCGGGACAACCACAACTAATGAAAAACTGTTTTTT	CASSLTGTTTTNEKLFF
TRBJ2-3	TRBD1	TRBV11-2	few	TGTGCCAGCAGCTCCATCGGCGGGACAGGGGGGCGAGATACGCAGTATTTT	CASSSIGGTGGRDTQYF
TRBJ2-7	TRBD2	TRBV4-1	few	TGCGCCAGCAGCCAAGACATGCGGGGGGGCTACGAGCAGTACTTC	CASSQDMRGGYEQYF
TRBJ2-3	TRBD2	TRBV12-3/TRBV12-4	few	TGTGCCAGCAGTTTCCGACGAGCGGGGGGTCCTAGCACAGATACGCAGTATTTT	CASSFRRAGGPSTDTQYF
TRBJ2-7	TRBD1	TRBV12-3/TRBV12-4	.	TGTGCCAGCAGTCAGGGGGCAGGGGAATGGTACGAGCAGTACTTC	CASSQGAGEWYEQYF
TRBJ2-1	TRBD2	TRBV30	few	TGTGCCTGGACAAAGGTGGGCGGGAGGGCCCCTCCGCAGTTCTTC	CAWTKVGGRAPPQFF
TRBJ2-2	.	TRBV20-1	many	TGCAGTGCTAGAAAAGCGAACACCGGGGAGCTGTTTTTT	CSARKANTGELFF
TRBJ2-7	.	TRBV4-1	few	TGCGCCAGCAGCCCAGCGGGCTTGGGTGAGCAGTACTTC	CASSPAGLGEQYF
TRBJ1-1	.	TRBV5-5	many	TGTGCCAGCAGCTTGGAAAGGAGGATCACTGAAGCTTTCTTT	CASSLERRITEAFF
TRBJ2-7	.	TRBV11-2	many	TGTGCCAGCAGCTCCCTTGAAGTCTCCTACGAGCAGTACTTC	CASSSLEVSYEQYF
TRBJ2-7	.	TRBV7-9	many	TGTGCCAGCAGCTTAGTCGGAAGCTCCTACGAGCAGTACTTC	CASSLVGSSYEQYF
TRBJ2-5	.	TRBV27	.	TGTGCCAGCAGTGGACACCAAGAGACCCAGTACTTC	CASSGHQETQYF
TRBJ2-1	TRBD2	TRBV11-2	few	TGTGCCAGCGAAGCGGGGGGGCCCTATGAGCAGTTCTTC	CASEAGGPYEQFF
TRBJ1-2	.	TRBV7-9	many	TGTGCCAGCAGCTTAGCGGCCGCGGATGGCTACACCTTC	CASSLAAADGYTF
TRBJ1-4	.	TRBV5-5	.	TGTGCCAGCAGCCCTAGCCCCATCCAGAATGAAAAACTGTTTTTT	CASSPSPIQNEKLFF
TRBJ1-4	.	TRBV7-8	few	TGTGCCAGCAGCTTAGCGCTTTATAAGGAAAAACTGTTTTTT	CASSLALYKEKLFF
TRBJ2-5	.	TRBV5-6	.	TGTGCCAGCAGCTTGGCGGTTCGAGAGACCCAGTACTTC	CASSLAVRETQYF
TRBJ2-1	.	TRBV5-4	.	TGTGCCAGCAGTCTGGACAGTTCCGGTGAGCAGTTCTTC	CASSLDSSGEQFF
TRBJ2-6	TRBD1	TRBV12-3/TRBV12-4	few	TGTGCCAGCAGGGCGACAGGGGGTCTCTCTGGGGCCAACGTCCTGACTTTC	CASRATGGLSGANVLTF
TRBJ2-3	TRBD2	TRBV10-3	few	TGTGCCATCAGTGAGCCGGGACTAGCGGGAGTGAATACGCAGTATTTT	CAISEPGLAGVNTQYF
TRBJ2-4	TRBD2	TRBV20-1	few	TGCAGTGCTAGAAGACTAGCGGGAAAAAACATTCAGTACTTC	CSARRLAGKNIQYF